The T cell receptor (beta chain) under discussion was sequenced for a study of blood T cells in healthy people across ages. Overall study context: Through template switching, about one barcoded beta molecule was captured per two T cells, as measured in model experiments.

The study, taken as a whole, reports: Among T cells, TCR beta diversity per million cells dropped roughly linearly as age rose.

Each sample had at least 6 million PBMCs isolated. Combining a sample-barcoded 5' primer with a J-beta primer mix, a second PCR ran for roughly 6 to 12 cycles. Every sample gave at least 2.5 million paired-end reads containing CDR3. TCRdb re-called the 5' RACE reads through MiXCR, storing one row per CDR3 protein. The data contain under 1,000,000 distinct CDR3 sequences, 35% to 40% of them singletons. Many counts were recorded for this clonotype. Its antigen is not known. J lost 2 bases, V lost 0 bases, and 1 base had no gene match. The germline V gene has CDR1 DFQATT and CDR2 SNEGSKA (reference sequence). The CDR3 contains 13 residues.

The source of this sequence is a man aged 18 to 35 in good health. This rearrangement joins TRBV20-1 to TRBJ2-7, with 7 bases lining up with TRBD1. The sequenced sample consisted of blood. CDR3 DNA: TGCAGTGCTAGAGAAGGACAGGCCTACGAGCAGTACTTC. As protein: CSAREGQAYEQYF.